This T cell receptor (beta chain) was identified in a study of beta chain features in type 1 diabetes. Study summary: Across the samples, around 110,000,000 sorted cells were examined in total. The study's findings and limits: Type 1 diabetes patients showed a moderate but significant shortening of TCRB CDR3s in all four CD4+ subsets.

Every bit of the isolated RNA underwent reverse transcription, so sequencing read expressed TCRB transcripts. Produced via immunoSEQ multiplex PCR; TCRdb's table is partial and in-frame only. The sample records a few hundred thousand clones, roughly 12% being singletons. This clone was seen a handful of times. Its specificity is not known. The source material was naive CD4+ T cells from blood. The TCR was taken from a young woman with type 1 diabetes.

CDR3 sequence (DNA): TGTGCCAGCGGTCGGACAGGGGATCAGCCCCAGCATTTT. Its protein product is CASGRTGDQPQHF. The rearrangement links TRBV18 to TRBJ1-5; 9 bases line up with TRBD1. The CDR3 is 13 amino acids. Germline V gene data show CDR1 as KGHSH and CDR2 as LQKENI. Unmatched junction bases numbered 4, after V lost 8 bases and J lost 5 bases.